This paragraph reports one TCR beta chain. Its antigen is not known. The V gene's germline CDR1 is SGDLS and CDR2 YYNGEE. The CDR3 length is 11 residues. V was shortened by 7 bases and J by 3 bases, with 5 bases between the two germline ends. This sample was included in a study of CD8 T cells in ankylosing spondylitis. Whole-study results and caveats: Blood of patients with ankylosing spondylitis appeared to be characterized by a TCR beta motif of several highly homologous variants.

Using its own MiXCR run on the 5' RACE reads, TCRdb lists one record per CDR3 protein. The sample contains roughly 8,100 distinct CDR3 sequences, around 8.7% of which appear only once. The chain has TRBV9 and TRBJ1-3; no definite D call. The receptor comes from a male donor with ankylosing spondylitis or in good health (not recorded which). Material: blood, either unsorted or a sorted T cell fraction (not recorded which). As DNA, the CDR3 is TGTGCCAGCGGCAATGGAAACACCATATATTTT. It encodes CASGNGNTIYF. The full variable domain, in which reference TRBV9 and TRBJ1-3 provide the parts outside the CDR3, is DSGVTQTPKHLITATGQRVTLRCSPRSGDLSVYWYQQSLDQGLQFLIQYYNGEERAKGNILERFSAQQFPDLHSELNLSSLELGDSALYFCASGNGNTIYFGEGSWLTVV.